The rows below give T cell receptor beta chains drawn from one sample of a study of a mutant IDH1 vaccine in newly diagnosed glioma. The assay was immunoSEQ multiplex PCR, and TCRdb's table has in-frame clones only and misses some. The sample shows over 55,000 clones, around 82% of them seen only once. The material was peripheral blood mononuclear cells (PBMCs), obtained from a glioma patient treated with radiotherapy, temozolomide or both. Every receptor here comes from a woman between 18 and 29 years old with glioma. Some clones in this sample may be carry-over from other donors' samples. CDR3s include the opening cysteine and the closing phenylalanine or tryptophan. Each record gives: J gene, V gene, D gene, clone size, CDR3 DNA, CDR3 protein. D genes are given only for firm matches. Clone size appears in some rows only: once, few, many, or a class for an expanded clone.

J gene: TRBJ1-1; V gene: TRBV5-4; D gene: .; clone size: once; CDR3 DNA: TGTGCCAGCAGACCCTCAGGGTTTAGTGAAGCTTTCTTT; CDR3 protein: CASRPSGFSEAFF
J gene: TRBJ1-2; V gene: TRBV6-1; D gene: TRBD1; clone size: .; CDR3 DNA: TGTGCCAGCACCAGGACAGGGGATTATGGCTACACCTTC; CDR3 protein: CASTRTGDYGYTF
J gene: TRBJ2-7; V gene: TRBV6-5; D gene: .; clone size: .; CDR3 DNA: TGTGCCAGCAGTAACTGGGGCGAGGAGTACTTC; CDR3 protein: CASSNWGEEYF
J gene: TRBJ2-7; V gene: TRBV19; D gene: .; clone size: .; CDR3 DNA: TGTGCCAGTGGCCCTACAGGGTTGATCTACGAGCAGTACTTC; CDR3 protein: CASGPTGLIYEQYF
J gene: TRBJ1-6; V gene: TRBV29-1; D gene: .; clone size: .; CDR3 DNA: TGCAGCGTGAGCGCGGGGGCCCATAATTCACCCCTCCACTTT; CDR3 protein: CSVSAGAHNSPLHF
J gene: TRBJ1-5; V gene: TRBV10-2; D gene: .; clone size: .; CDR3 DNA: TGCGCCAGCAGCCGGACCCGAGACCAGCCCCAGCATTTT; CDR3 protein: CASSRTRDQPQHF
J gene: TRBJ2-1; V gene: TRBV5-1; D gene: .; clone size: .; CDR3 DNA: TGCGCCAGCAGCTTGGTTGGGAGCTCCTACAATGAGCAGTTCTTC; CDR3 protein: CASSLVGSSYNEQFF
J gene: TRBJ1-1; V gene: TRBV29-1; D gene: TRBD1; clone size: .; CDR3 DNA: TGCAGTGCCGGGACAGGGCCTATGAACACTGAAGCTTTCTTT; CDR3 protein: CSAGTGPMNTEAFF
J gene: TRBJ2-3; V gene: TRBV11-3; D gene: .; clone size: .; CDR3 DNA: TGTGCCAGCAGCCCGGATGGCGTAGATACGCAGTATTTT; CDR3 protein: CASSPDGVDTQYF
J gene: TRBJ1-3; V gene: TRBV6-1; D gene: TRBD1; clone size: .; CDR3 DNA: TGTGCCAGCAGTGCCACGACAGGGTACCAAAACACCATATATTTT; CDR3 protein: CASSATTGYQNTIYF
J gene: TRBJ2-3; V gene: TRBV7-9; D gene: .; clone size: .; CDR3 DNA: TGTGCCAGCAGCTTAGGAGGGGGGTTCACAGATACGCAGTATTTT; CDR3 protein: CASSLGGGFTDTQYF
J gene: TRBJ1-5; V gene: TRBV2; D gene: .; clone size: .; CDR3 DNA: TGTGCCACTGGAGCCTTGAGCCAAGCCCAGCATTTT; CDR3 protein: CATGALSQAQHF
J gene: TRBJ2-7; V gene: TRBV5-1; D gene: .; clone size: .; CDR3 DNA: TGCGCCAGCAGCTTCCACCGGGCCTACGAGCAGTACTTC; CDR3 protein: CASSFHRAYEQYF
J gene: TRBJ1-2; V gene: TRBV5-4; D gene: .; clone size: .; CDR3 DNA: TGTGCCACCTTACCGGGACATGAAAACTATGGCTACACCTTC; CDR3 protein: CATLPGHENYGYTF
J gene: TRBJ1-1; V gene: TRBV5-1; D gene: .; clone size: .; CDR3 DNA: TGCGCCAGCAGCTTACACGACAGGAACACTGAAGCTTTCTTT; CDR3 protein: CASSLHDRNTEAFF
J gene: TRBJ2-1; V gene: TRBV4-3; D gene: .; clone size: .; CDR3 DNA: TGCGCCAGCAGCCAAGGGGCAAGATTCTACAATGAGCAGTTCTTC; CDR3 protein: CASSQGARFYNEQFF
J gene: TRBJ2-7; V gene: TRBV5-1; D gene: .; clone size: .; CDR3 DNA: TGCGCCAGCAGCCCATGGGGGACACTGAAGCCCCAAAGGGTTTACGAGCAGTACTTC; CDR3 protein: CASSPWGTLKPQRVYEQYF
J gene: TRBJ1-5; V gene: TRBV5-1; D gene: .; clone size: .; CDR3 DNA: TGCGCCAGCAGAGAAACCACCGATCAGCCCCAGCATTTT; CDR3 protein: CASRETTDQPQHF
J gene: TRBJ1-2; V gene: TRBV25-1; D gene: .; clone size: .; CDR3 DNA: TGTGCCAGCAGTGAGTCTTTCAGCTACACCTTC; CDR3 protein: CASSESFSYTF
J gene: TRBJ1-1; V gene: TRBV19; D gene: .; clone size: few; CDR3 DNA: TGTGCCACTAGACAGAACACTGAAGCTTTCTTT; CDR3 protein: CATRQNTEAFF
J gene: TRBJ1-1; V gene: TRBV10-2; D gene: .; clone size: .; CDR3 DNA: TGCGCCAGCACCGGAAGGAACACTGAAGCTTTCTTT; CDR3 protein: CASTGRNTEAFF
J gene: TRBJ1-3; V gene: TRBV30; D gene: .; clone size: .; CDR3 DNA: TGTGCCTGGAGACGGGATCGGTCTGGAAACACCATATATTTT; CDR3 protein: CAWRRDRSGNTIYF
J gene: TRBJ2-7; V gene: TRBV7-2; D gene: .; clone size: few; CDR3 DNA: TGTGCCAGCAGCTTATGGAACCCCTACGAGCAGTACTTC; CDR3 protein: CASSLWNPYEQYF
J gene: TRBJ2-5; V gene: TRBV5-6; D gene: TRBD1; clone size: .; CDR3 DNA: TGTGCCAGCAGCTTGGTCGGACAGGGTGAAGAGACCCAGTACTTC; CDR3 protein: CASSLVGQGEETQYF
J gene: TRBJ2-7; V gene: TRBV29-1; D gene: .; clone size: .; CDR3 DNA: TGCAGCGTACTTTGCGCCTCCGGGGAGCAGTACTTC; CDR3 protein: CSVLCASGEQYF
J gene: TRBJ2-2; V gene: TRBV18; D gene: .; clone size: once; CDR3 DNA: TGTGCCAGCTCGTCGACGGTGACCGGGGAGCTGTTTTTT; CDR3 protein: CASSSTVTGELFF
J gene: TRBJ2-5; V gene: TRBV9; D gene: .; clone size: once; CDR3 DNA: TGTGCCAGCAGCGTAGGTTTAAGCCGACAAGAGACCCAGTACTTC; CDR3 protein: CASSVGLSRQETQYF